This TCR beta chain is from a study of shared clonotypes between healthy human individuals. Worth noting for this clone: Its specificity is not known.

Findings of the study overall: With few donors, the genetic and exposure-history diversity represented was limited. It was only blood that was sampled, and tissue repertoires likely differ.

Investigators divided CD4+ cells into CD45RA+ naive and CD45RA-negative memory subsets. Around 30,000 T cell genomes, or roughly 200 ng DNA, went into the sorted-subset replicate PCRs. Here immunoSEQ multiplex PCR was the method, and the copy in TCRdb shows in-frame clones only, minus some. There are hundreds of thousands of clones in the sample; 60% to 75% occur only once, and around 1.8% lies in the top ten. The receptor comes from a woman aged 25 to 39 in good health. The sequencing input was memory CD4+ T cells sorted from blood. Stated subset: CD45RA-negative fraction.

The CDR3, as DNA: TGTGCCAGCAGTCCTCTGACTAGCGGGAGAAGGTCCTACGAGCAGTACTTC. Translating gives CASSPLTSGRRSYEQYF. The V and J genes are TRBV28 and TRBJ2-7; 12 bases are a match to TRBD2. V was clipped by 5 bases and J by 1 base; unmatched bases: 9. CDR1 and CDR2 from the germline V gene are MDHEN and SYDVKM. This CDR3 contains 17 residues.